This TCR beta chain comes out of a study of shared clonotypes between healthy human individuals. Study results and limitations: The study found about 5% of naive CD4 clonotypes shared across a handful of donors. Researchers sampled only blood; tissue repertoires likely differ. Clonotypes not shared had lower generation probabilities than those common to all four donors.

The germline V gene encodes CDR1 MNHNY and CDR2 SVGAGI (reference sequence). Germline trimming cut 5 bases from V and 9 bases from J; bases unmatched to any gene: 12. There are 15 residues in the CDR3. The naive CD8 population came from CD45RO-negative cells selected for CCR7, without terminally differentiated effector memory CD45RA+ cells. In the case of this clone: As yet, its antigen is unknown.

Deep-level running was used for the assay. The protocol was immunoSEQ multiplex PCR, while the TCRdb copy is restricted to in-frame clones and leaves out a portion. Counted here are about 700,000 clones, approximately 90% occurring once; the ten biggest clones make up roughly 24%. The sequenced sample consisted of naive CD8+ T cells sorted from blood. The TCR was taken from a man aged 30-40 years in good health. The chain employs TRBV6-6 and TRBJ1-5; 8 bases are a match to TRBD1. CDR3 region: CASSHDRGLQGPQHF. The CDR3 nucleotides are TGTGCCAGCAGTCACGACAGGGGCCTGCAGGGGCCCCAGCATTTT.